Here is one T cell receptor beta chain with its context. Its antigen is not known. Extracted RNA was reverse transcribed, and the resulting cDNA served as sequencing template. Here immunoSEQ multiplex PCR was the method, and the copy in TCRdb shows in-frame clones only, minus some. This table holds about 180,000 clones, approximately 55% found once. This specimen comes from a study of CD8+ T cells in alopecia areata. Study summary: The duration of tofacitinib was 6 to 18 months, with 6 months off drug afterward. Findings and caveats of the study: Many expanded lesional clones persisted in scalp and blood during tofacitinib.

Treatment: oral pan-JAK inhibitor, 5-10 mg twice daily. Germline V CDR1 and CDR2: SGHRS, YFSETQ. V was shortened by 7 bases and J by 5 bases, with 18 bases between the two germline ends. The CDR3 has 15 residues. J is TRBJ2-2 and V is TRBV5-1; weak D call: TRBD1 (6 bases). The source of this sequence is a human donor with alopecia areata. The specimen comprised CD8+ T cells sorted from blood, sampled at week 24, from a patient treated with tofacitinib. The CDR3 is CASSSGTGNTGELFF. DNA of the CDR3: TGCGCCAGCTCAAGCGGTACAGGGAATACCGGGGAGCTGTTTTTT.